Listed below are T cell receptor beta chains from one sample, sequenced in a study of T cell responses to AZD1222 COVID-19 vaccine. Libraries were prepared by immunoSEQ multiplex PCR; TCRdb keeps only in-frame clonotypes and omits some of them. The sample lists 150,000 to 200,000 clones; around 92% were seen once. The sample consisted of peripheral blood, taken 28 days after the second AZD1222 dose. Source of these receptors: an adult who received the AZD1222 COVID-19 vaccine. The CDR3 runs from the conserved cysteine through the conserved F or W. D genes are given only for firm matches. Size values are once, few and many counts, or a class for expanded clones, and some rows have none.

J gene	clone size	V gene	D gene	CDR3 DNA	CDR3 protein
TRBJ1-1	few	TRBV4-2	NA	TGTGCCAGCAGCCTAAGCGGAGGGAACACTGAAGCTTTCTTT	CASSLSGGNTEAFF
TRBJ1-3	once	TRBV18	NA	TGTGCCAGCTCACCCGGACGGGCAATCTCTGGAAACACCATATATTTT	CASSPGRAISGNTIYF
TRBJ2-7	once	TRBV29-1	NA	TGCAGCGTCGGTTACGGCGAGTCCTACGAGCAGTACTTC	CSVGYGESYEQYF
TRBJ2-7	many	TRBV19	TRBD1	TGTGCCACCAGACAGGGCGAGCAGTACTTC	CATRQGEQYF
TRBJ2-7	NA	TRBV5-6	NA	TGTGCCAGCTCCACATTGGGAACCTACGAGCAGTACTTC	CASSTLGTYEQYF
TRBJ1-2	NA	TRBV20-1	TRBD1	TGCAGTGCTGGGACAGGTCGTGGCTACACCTTC	CSAGTGRGYTF
TRBJ2-7	NA	TRBV18	TRBD1	TGTGCCAGCTCAGAGACAGGGATCGAGCAGTACTTC	CASSETGIEQYF
TRBJ1-2	NA	TRBV5-1	NA	TGCGCCAGCAGCTTGTACCCAGGGAGTTATGGCTACACCTTC	CASSLYPGSYGYTF
TRBJ1-4	NA	TRBV4-1	NA	TGCGCCAGCAGCAGGGACGGAACAACTAATGAAAAACTGTTTTTT	CASSRDGTTNEKLFF
TRBJ1-1	NA	TRBV3-1/TRBV3-2	TRBD1	TGTGCCAGCAAGACAGGGGGCACTGAAGCTTTCTTT	CASKTGGTEAFF
TRBJ1-5	once	TRBV2	TRBD1	TGTGCCAGCAGCGACGGTGGGACAGGGAGGAGGCAGCCCCAGCATTTT	CASSDGGTGRRQPQHF
TRBJ1-1	NA	TRBV9	NA	TGTGCCAGCAGCCCTGGACATTTGAACACTGAAGCTTTCTTT	CASSPGHLNTEAFF
TRBJ2-7	NA	TRBV12-3/TRBV12-4	NA	TGTGCCACCCTGGACGGGGGCTCCTACGAGCAGTACTTC	CATLDGGSYEQYF
TRBJ1-5	NA	TRBV28	NA	TGTGCCAGCAGTCCGAGCAATCAGCCCCAGCATTTT	CASSPSNQPQHF
TRBJ2-1	NA	TRBV18	TRBD1	TGTGCCAGCTCATCGGACAGGGCAAATGAGCAGTTCTTC	CASSSDRANEQFF
TRBJ2-3	NA	TRBV7-2	NA	TGTGCCAGCAGCCCGGGAACGGCCAGCACAGATACGCAGTATTTT	CASSPGTASTDTQYF
TRBJ2-5	NA	TRBV30	TRBD1	TGTGCCTGGACTTCAGTGGACAGGTCCGAGACCCAGTACTTC	CAWTSVDRSETQYF
TRBJ2-3	NA	TRBV12-3/TRBV12-4	NA	TGTGCCAGCAGCCCTCCTTGGGATACGCAGTATTTT	CASSPPWDTQYF
TRBJ2-3	NA	TRBV6-6	TRBD2	TGTGCCAGCAGTCGGCGGGGGGGTCCAGCTAGCACAGATACGCAGTATTTT	CASSRRGGPASTDTQYF
TRBJ1-6	NA	TRBV6-2/TRBV6-3	NA	TGTGCCAGCAGTTACTCGGGGGCGCCGAGTTCACCCCTCCACTTT	CASSYSGAPSSPLHF
TRBJ2-2	NA	TRBV4-3	NA	TGCGCCAGCAGCCAAGATCTGGGAATATATCGGAACACCGGGGAGCTGTTTTTT	CASSQDLGIYRNTGELFF
TRBJ1-2	NA	TRBV19	NA	TGTGCCAGTATGTCCGGAATTGATGGCTACACCTTC	CASMSGIDGYTF
TRBJ2-5	once	TRBV7-2	NA	TGTGCCAGCAGCCCTAGGGTTGGGGAGACCCAGTACTTC	CASSPRVGETQYF
TRBJ1-5	NA	TRBV12-5	NA	TGTGCTAGTGGTTTGGGTTCACAGGGCCGAGGGAGCAATCAGCCCCAGCATTTT	CASGLGSQGRGSNQPQHF
TRBJ2-1	NA	TRBV29-1	NA	TGCAGCGTGGAGCAGGGTCAATATCCCAATGAGCAGTTCTTC	CSVEQGQYPNEQFF
TRBJ1-4	NA	TRBV10-3	NA	TGTGCCGCTGGTGCGCACGACAGAGTTAATGAAAAACTGTTTTTT	CAAGAHDRVNEKLFF
TRBJ1-4	NA	TRBV7-8	TRBD1	TGTGCCAGCAGCCTACGGGACAGGGGTTCTGAAAAACTGTTTTTT	CASSLRDRGSEKLFF
TRBJ2-3	NA	TRBV4-1	NA	TGCGCCAGCAGCCACCAGACAGTTTCTAGCACAGATACGCAGTATTTT	CASSHQTVSSTDTQYF
TRBJ2-5	NA	TRBV6-2/TRBV6-3	NA	TGTGCCAGCAGTTACTCACCGAGGGAGACCCAGTACTTC	CASSYSPRETQYF
TRBJ2-5	NA	TRBV11-1	NA	TGTGCCAGCAGCTTAAGATACCAAGAGACCCAGTACTTC	CASSLRYQETQYF
TRBJ2-1	NA	TRBV7-9	NA	TGTGCCAGCAGCTTCGCCCGGAGTCCGGGGAATGAGCAGTTCTTC	CASSFARSPGNEQFF
TRBJ1-2	NA	TRBV5-6	NA	TGTGCCAGCAGCCCCTCCCGACATTTAGAGGGCTACACCTTC	CASSPSRHLEGYTF
TRBJ1-1	NA	TRBV5-1	TRBD1	TGCGCCAGCAGCGGCGGGACAGTTAACACTGAAGCTTTCTTT	CASSGGTVNTEAFF
TRBJ2-3	NA	TRBV5-6	TRBD2	TGTGCCAGCAGCGCGGGAGGGAGGAGTGATACGCAGTATTTT	CASSAGGRSDTQYF
TRBJ1-5	NA	TRBV4-1	NA	TGCGCCAGCAGCCAAGCTCTAGGGGTGGGTCAGCCCCAGCATTTT	CASSQALGVGQPQHF
TRBJ2-2	NA	TRBV15	NA	TGTGCCACCACTGGGGCAGGTGGTATCGGGGAGCTGTTTTTT	CATTGAGGIGELFF
TRBJ2-1	NA	TRBV29-1	NA	TGCAGCGTTGGGACCTACAATGAGCAGTTCTTC	CSVGTYNEQFF
TRBJ2-7	NA	TRBV6-4	NA	TGTGCCAGCAGCGCTAGGACGGAAAGCTCCTACGAGCAGTACTTC	CASSARTESSYEQYF
TRBJ1-1	NA	TRBV11-2	TRBD1	TGTGCCAGCAGCCAGACAGGGTTGAACACTGAAGCTTTCTTT	CASSQTGLNTEAFF
TRBJ2-1	NA	TRBV7-9	TRBD2	TGTGCCAGCAGCTCCCCGACTAGCGGGGCAAGCTACAATGAGCAGTTCTTC	CASSSPTSGASYNEQFF
TRBJ2-2	NA	TRBV29-1	TRBD2	TGCAGCGTTGGAGCGGGGGGGCACGACACCGGGGAGCTGTTTTTT	CSVGAGGHDTGELFF
TRBJ1-5	NA	TRBV27	TRBD1	TGTGCCAGCGGGCTGACAGGGGGGGGTCATCAGCCCCAGCATTTT	CASGLTGGGHQPQHF
TRBJ2-7	medium-sized	TRBV4-3	TRBD2	TGCGCCAGCAGCCAAAGCATCCGCGGCGGGGGAAGGTACTACGAGCAGTACTTC	CASSQSIRGGGRYYEQYF
TRBJ1-5	NA	TRBV15	NA	TGTGCCACCAGCTGGAGAGGCAGCAATCAGCCCCAGCATTTT	CATSWRGSNQPQHF
TRBJ2-3	NA	TRBV4-1	NA	TGCGCCAGCAGCCAAGATCTGGCAGGGTCTTACACAGATACGCAGTATTTT	CASSQDLAGSYTDTQYF
TRBJ2-1	NA	TRBV18	NA	TGTGCCAGCTCACCTCAAGATGGACATGAGCAGTTCTTC	CASSPQDGHEQFF
TRBJ2-1	NA	TRBV7-2	NA	TGTGCCAGCAGCTTGGCTGGGGTAGCCGCCTACAATGAGCAGTTCTTC	CASSLAGVAAYNEQFF
TRBJ1-1	NA	TRBV6-5	NA	TGTGCCAGCAGAGGGGGAGTTCGTATGAACACTGAAGCTTTCTTT	CASRGGVRMNTEAFF
TRBJ1-1	NA	TRBV27	TRBD1	TGTGCCAGCAGAGTAGGGGGCGGCACTGAAGCTTTCTTT	CASRVGGGTEAFF
TRBJ2-3	NA	TRBV7-2	NA	TGTGCCAGCAGCCCAACGGGCGGGGGCACAGATACGCAGTATTTT	CASSPTGGGTDTQYF
TRBJ1-4	once	TRBV18	NA	TGTGCCAGCTCGACTGGCCCTATTAGTGAAAAACTGTTTTTT	CASSTGPISEKLFF